The present T cell receptor (beta chain) was sequenced within a study of cytomegalovirus exposure and HLA in healthy donors. Study summary: There were 117 million unique TCR beta sequences, drawn from about 179 million T cells, in an earlier analysis. Study-wide points: A list of around 150 TCR beta chains associated with cytomegalovirus was given.

In the PCR, 60 Vbeta and 13 Jbeta primers were used. TCRdb's table, derived via immunoSEQ multiplex PCR, lists solely in-frame clones and lacks some. The data hold around 160,000 clones, with roughly 80% observed a single time. CDR3 length: 11 amino acids. Looked up from germline, CDR1 is MNHNY and CDR2 is SVGAGI (reference sequence). Trimming took 4 bases from V and 10 from J; bases not matched to a gene: 1. Worth noting for this clone: Its antigen is still unknown.

The chain joins TRBV6-6 to TRBJ1-1, with 9 positions matching TRBD1. This receptor was obtained from a human donor in good health. The sequencing input was PBMCs. The CDR3 DNA is TGTGCCAGCAGTTTGGACAGGGGAGCTTTCTTT. Translating it yields CASSLDRGAFF.